This T cell receptor (beta chain) was profiled in a study of blood T cell repertoires in COVID-19. This CDR3 has 15 amino acids. V shed 1 base and J shed 8 bases, with 20 bases lying between them. CDR1 and CDR2 from the germline V gene are GTSNPN and SVGIG (reference sequence). The data were produced by immunoSEQ multiplex PCR, yet TCRdb's version contains in-frame clones alone and is incomplete. The sample holds about 100,000 clones, around four fifths seen once. What was sequenced was peripheral blood. This clonotype originated in a man aged 50-60 years with active or convalescent COVID-19. The chain couples TRBV30 to TRBJ1-2; a possible D gene is TRBD1 (5 bases). CDR3: CAWSGNGRSKGGYTF. Here the CDR3 DNA reads TGTGCCTGGAGTGGGAACGGACGGAGTAAGGGGGGCTACACCTTC. Using reference TRBV30 and TRBJ1-2 for the parts outside the CDR3, the full variable domain is SQTIHQWPATLVQPVGSPLSLECTVEGTSNPNLYWYRQAAGRGLQLLFYSVGIGQISSEVPQNLSASRPQDRQFILSSKKLLLSDSGFYLCAWSGNGRSKGGYTFGSGTRLTVV.